Following are 7 T cell receptor beta chains from one sample sequenced in a study of immune cell composition in non-small cell lung cancer. TCRdb keeps only in-frame clones here, not all; method: immunoSEQ multiplex PCR. The table includes some 2,500 clones, around 79% detected once. The sample consisted of lung tumor tissue. These receptors were taken from a human donor with non-small cell lung cancer.

The chain combines TRBV30 with TRBJ1-6, with TRBD1 identical over 7 bases. This CDR3 is built from 16 residues. Germline CDR1 GTSNPN, CDR2 SVGIG (reference sequence). The V gene end was trimmed by 3 bases and the J gene end by 0 bases; junction bases not matched to a gene: 5. CDR3 nucleotides: TGTGCCTGGAGGGGGGGACAGAGCTCCTATAATTCACCCCTCCACTTT. Its translation is CAWRGGQSSYNSPLHF. Supplemented by reference TRBV30 and TRBJ1-6, the full variable domain reads SQTIHQWPATLVQPVGSPLSLECTVEGTSNPNLYWYRQAAGRGLQLLFYSVGIGQISSEVPQNLSASRPQDRQFILSSKKLLLSDSGFYLCAWRGGQSSYNSPLHFGNGTRLTVT.

J is TRBJ2-7 and V is TRBV18; 8 nucleotides match TRBD1. The germline V gene encodes CDR1 KGHSH and CDR2 LQKENI. This CDR3 contains 15 residues. Germline trimming cut 3 bases from V and 0 bases from J; bases unmatched to any gene: 4. In DNA form, the CDR3 reads TGTGCCAGCTCACCCGCTACAGGGGGCTCCTACGAGCAGTACTTC. Its protein is CASSPATGGSYEQYF. The full variable domain, with the rest looked up from reference TRBV18 and TRBJ2-7, is NAGVMQNPRHLVRRRGQEARLRCSPMKGHSHVYWYRQLPEEGLKFMVYLQKENIIDESGMPKERFSAEFPKEGPSILRIQQVVRGDSAAYFCASSPATGGSYEQYFGPGTRLTVT.

The chain combines TRBV28 with TRBJ2-3; the match to TRBD2 covers 8 bases. Germline values: CDR1 MDHEN, CDR2 SYDVKM. There are 16 residues in the CDR3. Trimming at V came to 6 bases and at J to 2 bases, leaving 10 bases not matched to a gene. CDR3 residues: CASSLGVSGVTDTQYF. The CDR3 DNA is TGTGCCAGCAGCCTGGGTGTTAGCGGGGTCACAGATACGCAGTATTTT.

This clone has more than one count but fewer than ten. This sequence joins TRBV28 and TRBJ2-5; weak D call: TRBD1 (5 bases). The CDR3 loop spans 13 amino acids. The ends were cut back, 7 bases at V and 1 base at J, with 10 bases in the middle. Germline CDR1 reads MDHEN; CDR2 reads SYDVKM. In nucleotides, the CDR3 is TGTGCCAGCACCAAGGGGTCCCAAGAGACCCAGTACTTC. Its protein product is CASTKGSQETQYF.

This clone was seen a single time. This CDR3 reads CASSAYGQAEAFF. Here the CDR3 DNA reads TGTGCCAGCAGCGCTTACGGACAGGCTGAAGCTTTCTTT. The rearrangement joins TRBV21-1 to TRBJ1-1; TRBD1 reflects the table's D call only, with no check against the DNA. TRBV21-1 is a recognized pseudogene. This CDR3 region has 13 residues.

V usage is TRBV4-3 and J usage is TRBJ1-4; D may be TRBD1 (6 bases). The CDR3 totals 14 residues. The V gene's germline CDR1 is LGHNA and CDR2 YSLEER. The V and J ends lost 1 base and 7 bases respectively, with 10 bases between them. DNA of the CDR3: TGCGCCAGCAGCCAAGGGAACAGGGCTGAAAAACTGTTTTTT. Its protein product is CASSQGNRAEKLFF.

This chain connects TRBV5-1 to TRBJ2-7; 8 nucleotides match TRBD2. This CDR3 spans 13 amino acids. Trimming at V came to 4 bases and at J to 5 bases, leaving 5 bases not matched to a gene. Germline CDR1 is SGHRS and CDR2 is YFSETQ. DNA of the CDR3: TGCGCCAGCAGCCCAGCGGGAGTGCACGAGCAGTACTTC. Translation gives CASSPAGVHEQYF.